This T cell receptor beta chain was sequenced in a study of cytomegalovirus exposure and HLA in healthy donors. PCR used 60 Vbeta primers and 13 Jbeta primers. TCRdb's table, derived via immunoSEQ multiplex PCR, lists solely in-frame clones and lacks some. Counted here are 250,000 to 300,000 clones, 92% occurring once; the ten biggest clones make up around 1.7%. CDR1 is SGHDT and CDR2 is YYEEEE in the germline V gene. V shed 0 bases, J shed 2 bases, and the junction held 5 bases outside the gene matches. This CDR3 spans 16 amino acids. The sequence derives from a girl aged 2-9 years in good health and CMV-seronegative. The chain is built from TRBV5-6 and TRBJ2-1; 7 bases fit TRBD2. The sample taken for sequencing was PBMCs. The CDR3 sequence: CASSLGAGVAYNEQFF. Written as DNA, the CDR3 is TGTGCCAGCAGCTTGGGGGCGGGGGTAGCCTACAATGAGCAGTTCTTC. Combining the CDR3 with reference TRBV5-6 and TRBJ2-1 gives the whole variable domain DAGVTQSPTHLIKTRGQQVTLRCSPKSGHDTVSWYQQALGQGPQFIFQYYEEEERQRGNFPDRFSGHQFPNYSSELNVNALLLGDSALYLCASSLGAGVAYNEQFFGPGTRLTVL.